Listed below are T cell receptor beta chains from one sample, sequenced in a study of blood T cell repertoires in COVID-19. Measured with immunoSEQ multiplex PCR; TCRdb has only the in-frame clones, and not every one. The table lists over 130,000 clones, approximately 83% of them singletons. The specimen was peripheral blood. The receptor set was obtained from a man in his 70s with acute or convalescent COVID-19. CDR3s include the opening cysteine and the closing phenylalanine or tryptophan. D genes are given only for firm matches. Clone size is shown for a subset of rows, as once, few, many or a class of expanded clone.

CDR3 protein: CASSYMRGLNQPQHF
CDR3 DNA: TGTGCCAGCAGTTACATGCGGGGCCTGAATCAGCCCCAGCATTTT
J gene: TRBJ1-5
clone size: NA
D gene: NA
V gene: TRBV6-2/TRBV6-3

CDR3 protein: CASSRGQLGGELFF
CDR3 DNA: TGTGCCAGCAGCAGGGGACAGCTAGGGGGGGAGCTGTTTTTT
J gene: TRBJ2-2
clone size: NA
D gene: TRBD1
V gene: TRBV5-8

CDR3 protein: CASSLTPTSGRQGEQFF
CDR3 DNA: TGTGCCAGCAGCTTAACCCCTACTAGCGGGAGGCAGGGGGAGCAGTTCTTC
J gene: TRBJ2-1
clone size: NA
D gene: TRBD2
V gene: TRBV7-3

CDR3 protein: CASSPLGQVYEQYF
CDR3 DNA: TGTGCCAGCTCACCACTGGGACAGGTCTACGAGCAGTACTTC
J gene: TRBJ2-7
clone size: NA
D gene: TRBD1
V gene: TRBV18

CDR3 protein: CASSLGPLEQYF
CDR3 DNA: TGTGCCAGCAGTTTGGGGCCCCTCGAGCAGTACTTC
J gene: TRBJ2-7
clone size: NA
D gene: NA
V gene: TRBV28

CDR3 protein: CASSAGTNQETQYF
CDR3 DNA: TGTGCCAGCAGTGCCGGGACTAACCAAGAGACCCAGTACTTC
J gene: TRBJ2-5
clone size: NA
D gene: TRBD2
V gene: TRBV2

CDR3 protein: CASSAGSTLASTYEQYF
CDR3 DNA: TGTGCCAGCAGTGCTGGATCTACACTAGCGAGTACCTACGAGCAGTACTTC
J gene: TRBJ2-7
clone size: few
D gene: TRBD2
V gene: TRBV6-1

CDR3 protein: CASNDLAGDSGTDTQYF
CDR3 DNA: TGTGCCAGCAACGATTTAGCGGGAGACTCCGGCACAGATACGCAGTATTTT
J gene: TRBJ2-3
clone size: NA
D gene: TRBD2
V gene: TRBV3-1/TRBV3-2

CDR3 protein: CSVGEDLAYEQYF
CDR3 DNA: TGCAGCGTTGGCGAGGATTTGGCCTACGAGCAGTACTTC
J gene: TRBJ2-7
clone size: NA
D gene: NA
V gene: TRBV29-1

CDR3 protein: CASSLRDRFYEQYF
CDR3 DNA: TGTGCCAGCAGCTTAAGAGACAGATTCTACGAGCAGTACTTC
J gene: TRBJ2-7
clone size: NA
D gene: NA
V gene: TRBV7-8

CDR3 protein: CASREPRDETQYF
CDR3 DNA: TGTGCCAGCAGGGAGCCGAGGGATGAGACCCAGTACTTC
J gene: TRBJ2-5
clone size: NA
D gene: NA
V gene: TRBV2

CDR3 protein: CASSSSGTTFQTQYF
CDR3 DNA: TGCGCCAGCAGCTCCTCCGGGACTACCTTTCAAACGCAGTATTTT
J gene: TRBJ2-3
clone size: NA
D gene: TRBD2
V gene: TRBV5-1

CDR3 protein: CASSDTGPESNQPQHF
CDR3 DNA: TGTGCCAGCAGTGACACAGGACCTGAGAGCAATCAGCCCCAGCATTTT
J gene: TRBJ1-5
clone size: NA
D gene: NA
V gene: TRBV6-2/TRBV6-3

CDR3 protein: CASSERAGVNTQYF
CDR3 DNA: TGTGCCAGCAGTGAAAGAGCGGGAGTCAATACGCAGTATTTT
J gene: TRBJ2-3
clone size: once
D gene: TRBD2
V gene: TRBV25-1

CDR3 protein: CASSQGQSNQPQHF
CDR3 DNA: TGCGCCAGCAGCCAGGGACAGAGCAATCAGCCCCAGCATTTT
J gene: TRBJ1-5
clone size: NA
D gene: TRBD1
V gene: TRBV4-3

CDR3 protein: CASSIGRGGPETQYF
CDR3 DNA: TGTGCCAGTAGTATAGGGAGGGGGGGACCGGAGACCCAGTACTTC
J gene: TRBJ2-5
clone size: NA
D gene: NA
V gene: TRBV19

CDR3 protein: CSVYTSGRAWETQYF
CDR3 DNA: TGCAGCGTTTATACTAGCGGGAGGGCCTGGGAGACCCAGTACTTC
J gene: TRBJ2-5
clone size: NA
D gene: TRBD2
V gene: TRBV29-1

CDR3 protein: CASSEQGSTDTQYF
CDR3 DNA: TGTGCCAGCAGCGAACAGGGAAGCACAGATACGCAGTATTTT
J gene: TRBJ2-3
clone size: NA
D gene: NA
V gene: TRBV9

CDR3 protein: CASSLEAGLAKNIQYF
CDR3 DNA: TGCGCCAGCAGCTTGGAGGCGGGGCTAGCCAAAAACATTCAGTACTTC
J gene: TRBJ2-4
clone size: NA
D gene: NA
V gene: TRBV5-1

CDR3 protein: CASSSLEDEQFF
CDR3 DNA: TGTGCCAGCAGCTCTCTAGAGGATGAGCAGTTCTTC
J gene: TRBJ2-1
clone size: NA
D gene: NA
V gene: TRBV11-3